The text below deals with one T cell receptor (beta chain). A constant-region primer served to make TCR beta cDNA from about 500 ng total RNA. Three nested multiplex PCR rounds, a slightly modified ARM-PCR, produced the libraries for TCR beta. Primers for the first two PCR rounds were TRBV1-TRBV30 forward primers and a C-beta reverse primer (about 10 cycles per round). TCRdb re-called the multiplex PCR reads with MiXCR, one entry per CDR3 protein. The table includes hundreds of thousands of distinct CDR3 sequences, nearly 60% detected once. The data were taken from a study of tumor-infiltrating lymphocytes in primary liver carcinoma. CDR3 size: 18 residues. Trimming cost V 5 bases and J 1 base, with 24 bases left between them. In germline, CDR1 is SEHNR, CDR2 FQNEAQ (reference sequence). The researchers obtained blood RNA from unsorted whole blood and also extracted germline DNA.

Sequenced material: peripheral blood. The sequence was obtained from a woman in her twenties or thirties with primary liver carcinoma and hepatitis B virus infection. This chain connects TRBV7-9 to TRBJ2-7; the D gene is possibly TRBD2 (5 bases). The CDR3: CASSLGLWTHWISYEQYF. CDR3 in DNA: TGTGCCAGCAGCCTAGGCCTATGGACTCATTGGATTTCCTACGAGCAGTACTTC.